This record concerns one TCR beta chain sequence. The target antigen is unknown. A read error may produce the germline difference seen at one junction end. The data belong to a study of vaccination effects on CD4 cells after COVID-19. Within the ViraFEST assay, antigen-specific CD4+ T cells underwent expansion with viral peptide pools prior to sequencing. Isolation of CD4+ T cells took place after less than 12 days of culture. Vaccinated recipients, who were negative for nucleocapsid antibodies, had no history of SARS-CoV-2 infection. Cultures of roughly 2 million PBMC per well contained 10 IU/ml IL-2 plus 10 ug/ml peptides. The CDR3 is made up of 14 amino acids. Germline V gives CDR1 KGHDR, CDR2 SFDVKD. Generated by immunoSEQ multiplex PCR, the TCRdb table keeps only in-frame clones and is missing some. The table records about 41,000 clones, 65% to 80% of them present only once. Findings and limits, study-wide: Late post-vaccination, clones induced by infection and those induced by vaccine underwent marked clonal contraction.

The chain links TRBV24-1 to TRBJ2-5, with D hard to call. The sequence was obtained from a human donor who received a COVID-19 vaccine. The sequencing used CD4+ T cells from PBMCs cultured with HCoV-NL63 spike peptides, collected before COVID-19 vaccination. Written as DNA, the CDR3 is TGTGCCACCAGTGACCCGGGCCACCATGAGACCCAGTACTTC. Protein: CATSDPGHHETQYF.